The 18 T cell receptor beta chains given below trace back to one sample, sequenced in a study of cytomegalovirus exposure and HLA in healthy donors. PCR involved 60 Vbeta and 13 Jbeta primers. Only in-frame clones appear in the TCRdb table, and some are missing; sequencing was by immunoSEQ multiplex PCR. Of some 120,000 clones listed, roughly 76% are singletons. What was sequenced was PBMCs. The receptor source for this set is a woman in her fifties or sixties in good health and CMV-seropositive.

The V gene is TRBV5-1, the J gene TRBJ2-5; D might be TRBD1 (6 bases). CDR1 and CDR2 (germline): SGHRS, YFSETQ. V was shortened by 2 bases and J by 2 bases, with 19 bases between the two germline ends. CDR3 size: 17 residues. The CDR3 nucleotides are TGCGCCAGCAGCTTATATCAGGGGTCCCCCTTACAAGAGACCCAGTACTTC. This encodes CASSLYQGSPLQETQYF.

The rearrangement joins TRBV7-9 to TRBJ2-7; D possibly corresponds to TRBD2 (7 bases). V lost 5 bases, J lost 5 bases, and 16 bases lay in between. This CDR3 is 14 amino acids long. The germline V gene encodes CDR1 SEHNR and CDR2 FQNEAQ (reference sequence). The CDR3 protein is CASSPRGAGDEQYF. CDR3 nucleotides: TGTGCCAGCAGCCCGAGGGGGGCGGGGGACGAGCAGTACTTC.

The genes are TRBV5-1 and TRBJ2-1; D remains unclear. V lost 4 bases and J lost 8, with 10 bases in between. Looked up from germline, CDR1 is SGHRS and CDR2 is YFSETQ. CDR3 length equals 12 residues. The CDR3 sequence: CASSLNGYEQFF. DNA for the CDR3: TGCGCCAGCAGCCTGAACGGGTATGAGCAGTTCTTC.

The chain joins TRBV4-3 to TRBJ2-3; D not certain. The CDR3 totals 16 residues. Germline assignment: CDR1 LGHNA and CDR2 YSLEER. V was pared by 0 bases and J by 4 bases, with 14 bases between. CDR3: CASSQDRGNRADTQYF. CDR3 in DNA: TGCGCCAGCAGCCAAGATCGAGGAAATCGGGCAGATACGCAGTATTTT.

This chain uses TRBV5-1 with TRBJ2-2, with 8 bases identical to TRBD1. V gave up 7 bases and J gave up 0 bases; unmatched junction bases: 2. Germline CDR1 SGHRS, CDR2 YFSETQ. CDR3 length equals 14 residues. The CDR3 reads CASSDRANTGELFF. CDR3 bases: TGCGCCAGCTCGGACAGGGCGAACACCGGGGAGCTGTTTTTT.

The chain carries TRBV6-5 and TRBJ1-1; TRBD1 aligns across 7 bases. The CDR3 spans 15 residues. Per germline, CDR1 MNHEY and CDR2 SVGAGI. Trimming took 6 bases from V and 3 from J; bases not matched to a gene: 10. The CDR3 nucleotides read TGTGCCAGCAGAAAGACAGGGTTCGGGGACACTGAAGCTTTCTTT. As protein: CASRKTGFGDTEAFF.

This clone showed up just a few times. The V gene is TRBV5-4, the J gene TRBJ2-7; D may be TRBD1 (5 bases). CDR1 SGHNT and CDR2 YYREEE come from the germline V gene (reference sequence). This CDR3 has 14 residues. Trimming removed 8 bases from V and 0 bases from J, with 15 bases in between. CDR3 sequence: CASQRGPSSYEQYF. The CDR3 DNA follows: TGTGCCAGTCAAAGGGGCCCCAGCTCCTACGAGCAGTACTTC.

V usage is TRBV10-3 and J usage is TRBJ2-5, with 7 bases that match TRBD1. CDR3 length equals 11 residues. The V gene end was trimmed by 11 bases and the J gene end by 5 bases; junction bases not matched to a gene: 5. From germline, CDR1 is ENHRY and CDR2 SYGVKD. CDR3 protein: CASRGQETQYF. Written as DNA, the CDR3 is TGTGCCTCGAGGGGGCAGGAGACCCAGTACTTC.

The chain couples TRBV2 to TRBJ1-6, with no clear D. V lost 6 bases, J lost 7 bases, and 16 bases lay in between. Germline CDR1 is SNHLY and CDR2 is FYNNEI. This CDR3 is 15 amino acids long. This CDR3 is CASSLSATYNSPLHF. CDR3 coding DNA: TGTGCCAGCAGCCTTAGTGCGACTTACAATTCACCCCTCCACTTT.

This clone appeared a single time. CDR3 protein: CAGGQGRVRGYTF. The DNA for the CDR3 is TGTGCCGGCGGACAGGGAAGGGTACGTGGCTACACCTTC. The chain links TRBV6-4 to TRBJ1-2, with 8 bases that match TRBD1. This CDR3 has 13 residues. V shed 11 bases, J shed 7 bases, and the junction held 12 bases outside the gene matches. The germline CDR1 and CDR2 sequences are MRHNA and SNTAGT.

This CDR3 is CATRDSVSYEQYF. Written as DNA, the CDR3 is TGTGCCACCCGGGACAGCGTATCCTACGAGCAGTACTTC. The V call is TRBV11-1, the J call TRBJ2-7; TRBD1 aligns across 7 bases. From germline, CDR1 is SGHAT and CDR2 FQDESV (reference sequence). The V segment lost 10 bases and the J segment 1 base; nucleotides outside the gene matches: 7. The CDR3 runs to 13 residues.

The V call is TRBV6-5, the J call TRBJ1-1; TRBD1 matches 7 bases. With V trimmed by 6 bases and J by 0 bases, 7 bases remained unmatched. The germline V gene encodes CDR1 MNHEY and CDR2 SVGAGI. The CDR3 length is 15 residues. The DNA for the CDR3 is TGTGCCAGCAGAACGACAGGGCAGATGAACACTGAAGCTTTCTTT. This sequence encodes CASRTTGQMNTEAFF.

This chain joins TRBV7-9 and TRBJ2-1; a weak D match, TRBD2 (5 bases). The germline V gene has CDR1 SEHNR and CDR2 FQNEAQ (reference sequence). Between the trimmed V and J ends, which lost 6 bases and 9 bases, there was a span of 30 bases. The CDR3 has 18 residues. This CDR3 is CASRLAGFELLGSVEQFF. Written as DNA, the CDR3 is TGTGCCAGCAGGCTTGCCGGGTTTGAGCTACTAGGTTCGGTTGAGCAGTTCTTC.

The chain links TRBV5-1 to TRBJ1-3; D ambiguous. Germline loops: CDR1 SGHRS, CDR2 YFSETQ. With 4 bases removed from V and 0 bases from J, the gap between germline ends came to 5 bases. The CDR3 runs to 13 residues. The CDR3 is CASSRYSGNTIYF. CDR3 in DNA: TGCGCCAGCAGCCGTTACTCTGGAAACACCATATATTTT.

The chain is built from TRBV30 and TRBJ1-4, with unresolved D. V lost 8 bases and J lost 4, with 8 bases in between. The CDR3 length is 11 residues. The V gene's germline CDR1 is GTSNPN and CDR2 SVGIG (reference sequence). The CDR3 DNA reads as TGTGCCGGCGGGGTTAATGAAAAACTGTTTTTT. Its translation: CAGGVNEKLFF.

Comments on this clone: The sample contains more than one DNA sequence encoding this CDR3. The chain links TRBV7-2 to TRBJ1-1, with D hard to call. Trimming left V 6 bases short and J 0 bases short, with 8 bases between. Looked up from germline, CDR1 is SGHTA and CDR2 is FQGNSA. There are 13 residues in the CDR3. CDR3 coding DNA: TGTGCCAGCAGTCGGGATTTGAACACTGAAGCTTTCTTT. Translated, it gives CASSRDLNTEAFF.

The chain has TRBV5-1 and TRBJ2-5; a possible D gene is TRBD1 (5 bases). The germline V and J ends were trimmed by 2 bases and 2 bases, with 7 bases remaining between them. The V gene's germline CDR1 is SGHRS and CDR2 YFSETQ. The CDR3 spans 13 residues. The CDR3 DNA reads TGCGCCAGCAGCTTTAACAGGCAAGAGACCCAGTACTTC. It specifies CASSFNRQETQYF.

V usage is TRBV7-2 and J usage is TRBJ1-1; D unresolved. Germline V gene data show CDR1 as SGHTA and CDR2 as FQGNSA. The CDR3 extends over 14 amino acids. The V and J ends lost 11 bases and 3 bases respectively, with 19 bases between them. In nucleotides, the CDR3 is TGTGCCGGTCGGGGATTGAATTCGTACACTGAAGCTTTCTTT. Its protein product is CAGRGLNSYTEAFF.